The rows below give T cell receptor beta chains drawn from one sample of a study of T cell responses to AZD1222 COVID-19 vaccine. Data came from immunoSEQ multiplex PCR; TCRdb stores just in-frame clones and leaves some out. Of about 120,000 clones listed, just under 90% were seen once; the top ten hold 12%. This material consisted of peripheral blood, taken on day 0 of AZD1222 vaccination. These receptors were taken from an adult in good health. The CDR3 runs from the conserved cysteine through the conserved F or W. The D gene is left open where the match is weak. A row's size may be missing; if present it is once, few, many or a size class.

D	J	V	size	CDR3	DNA
NA	TRBJ2-6	TRBV7-3	NA	CASSWLTGSGANVLTF	TGTGCCAGCAGCTGGTTGACCGGCTCTGGGGCCAACGTCCTGACTTTC
TRBD1	TRBJ2-1	TRBV7-9	NA	CASSRPPQGAGYNEQFF	TGTGCCAGCAGTCGACCTCCTCAGGGGGCTGGCTACAATGAGCAGTTCTTC
NA	TRBJ1-4	TRBV3-1/TRBV3-2	NA	CASTDSGGSEKLFF	TGTGCCAGCACCGATTCCGGGGGTAGTGAAAAACTGTTTTTT
TRBD1	TRBJ1-2	TRBV28	NA	CASSPDRASGYTF	TGTGCCAGCAGCCCCGACAGGGCCAGCGGCTACACCTTC
NA	TRBJ1-1	TRBV27	once	CASSFRENTEAFF	TGTGCCAGCAGTTTCAGGGAGAACACTGAAGCTTTCTTT
NA	TRBJ1-1	TRBV18	NA	CASSPEGFTEAFF	TGTGCCAGCTCACCAGAGGGGTTCACTGAAGCTTTCTTT
TRBD2	TRBJ2-1	TRBV24-1	NA	CATSDRASGSIDEQFF	TGTGCCACCAGTGATCGGGCTAGCGGGAGCATCGATGAGCAGTTCTTC
NA	TRBJ2-1	TRBV11-3	NA	CASSPNPLAEQFF	TGTGCCAGCAGCCCAAACCCCTTAGCCGAGCAGTTCTTC
NA	TRBJ2-3	TRBV5-1	NA	CASSLTRRGDTDTQYF	TGCGCCAGCAGCTTAACCCGCCGAGGGGACACAGATACGCAGTATTTT
NA	TRBJ1-4	TRBV19	NA	CASSKSAARPNEKLFF	TGTGCCAGTAGTAAATCGGCGGCCAGACCTAATGAAAAACTGTTTTTT
TRBD1	TRBJ1-4	TRBV5-4	NA	CASSLAGGQGRLSEKLFF	TGTGCCAGCAGCTTGGCCGGAGGACAGGGAAGGTTGAGTGAAAAACTGTTTTTT
NA	TRBJ1-5	TRBV2	NA	CASSGGQGAQPQHF	TGTGCCAGCAGTGGTGGGCAAGGGGCTCAGCCCCAGCATTTT
TRBD2	TRBJ2-1	TRBV9	NA	CASSSGTSGAYNEQFF	TGTGCCAGCAGCTCAGGGACTAGCGGAGCCTACAATGAGCAGTTCTTC
NA	TRBJ2-6	TRBV7-3	once	CASSLNVENSGANVLTF	TGTGCCAGCAGCTTAAATGTGGAAAACTCTGGGGCCAACGTCCTGACTTTC
TRBD1	TRBJ1-3	TRBV2	NA	CASSGRTGSLVEDTIYF	TGTGCCAGCAGTGGGCGGACAGGGTCGCTGGTAGAGGACACCATATATTTT
NA	TRBJ1-2	TRBV28	NA	CVAATSDYGYTF	TGTGTCGCCGCCACTTCGGACTATGGCTACACCTTC
NA	TRBJ2-7	TRBV19	NA	CASSKERNYEQYF	TGTGCCAGTAGTAAGGAGAGAAACTACGAGCAGTACTTC
TRBD2	TRBJ2-7	TRBV4-1	NA	CASSQDIAGALLYEQYF	TGCGCCAGCAGCCAAGACATCGCGGGAGCTCTCCTCTACGAGCAGTACTTC